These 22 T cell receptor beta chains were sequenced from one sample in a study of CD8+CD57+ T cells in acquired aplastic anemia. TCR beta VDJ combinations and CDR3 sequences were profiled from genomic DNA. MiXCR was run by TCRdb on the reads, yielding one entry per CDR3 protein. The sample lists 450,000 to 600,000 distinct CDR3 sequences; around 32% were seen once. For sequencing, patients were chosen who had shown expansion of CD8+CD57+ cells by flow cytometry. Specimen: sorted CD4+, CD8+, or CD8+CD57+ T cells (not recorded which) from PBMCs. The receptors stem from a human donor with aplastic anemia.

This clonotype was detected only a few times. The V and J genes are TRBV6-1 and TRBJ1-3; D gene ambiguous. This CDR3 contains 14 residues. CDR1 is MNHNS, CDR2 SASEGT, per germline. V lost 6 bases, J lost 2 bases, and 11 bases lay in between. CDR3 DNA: TGTGCCAGCAGCCGCAGGTCCCCTGGAAACACCATATATTTT. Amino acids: CASSRRSPGNTIYF.

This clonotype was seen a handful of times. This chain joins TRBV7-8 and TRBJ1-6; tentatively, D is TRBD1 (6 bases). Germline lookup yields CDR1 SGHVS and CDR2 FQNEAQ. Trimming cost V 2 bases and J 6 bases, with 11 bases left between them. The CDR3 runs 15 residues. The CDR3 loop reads CASSLQGRGNSPLHF. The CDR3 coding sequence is TGTGCCAGCAGCTTACAGGGGCGGGGTAATTCACCCCTCCACTTT.

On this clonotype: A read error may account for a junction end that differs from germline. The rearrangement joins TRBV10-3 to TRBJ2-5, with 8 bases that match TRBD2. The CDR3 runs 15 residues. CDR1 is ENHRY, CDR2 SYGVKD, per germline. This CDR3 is CASSRPGLDQETQYF. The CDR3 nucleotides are TGTGCCAGCAGTCGCCCGGGACTAGACCAAGAGACCCAGTACTTC.

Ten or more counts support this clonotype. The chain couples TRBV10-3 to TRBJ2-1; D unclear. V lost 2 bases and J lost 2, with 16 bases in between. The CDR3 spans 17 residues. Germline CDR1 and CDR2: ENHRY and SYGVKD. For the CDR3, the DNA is TGTGCCATCAGTGAGAGTTTGATCCCTGGGGCCTACAATGAGCAGTTCTTC. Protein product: CAISESLIPGAYNEQFF.

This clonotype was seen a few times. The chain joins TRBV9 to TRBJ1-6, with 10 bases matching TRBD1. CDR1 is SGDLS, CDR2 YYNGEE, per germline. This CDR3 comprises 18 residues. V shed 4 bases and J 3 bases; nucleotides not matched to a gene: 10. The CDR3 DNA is TGTGCCAGCAGCTCCCGGACAGGGGGAAAAGGCTATAATTCACCCCTCCACTTT. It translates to CASSSRTGGKGYNSPLHF.

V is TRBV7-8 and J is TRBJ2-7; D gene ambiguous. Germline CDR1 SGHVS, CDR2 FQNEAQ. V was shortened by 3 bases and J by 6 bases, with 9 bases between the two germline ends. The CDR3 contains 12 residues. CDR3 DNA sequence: TGTGCCAGCAGCTTCCCATCCCGCGAGCAGTACTTC. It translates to CASSFPSREQYF.

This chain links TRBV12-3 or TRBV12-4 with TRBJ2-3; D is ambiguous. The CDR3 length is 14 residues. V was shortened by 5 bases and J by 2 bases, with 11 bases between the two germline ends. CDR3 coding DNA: TGTGCCAGCAGTCGGGTGGCAAACACAGATACGCAGTATTTT. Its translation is CASSRVANTDTQYF.

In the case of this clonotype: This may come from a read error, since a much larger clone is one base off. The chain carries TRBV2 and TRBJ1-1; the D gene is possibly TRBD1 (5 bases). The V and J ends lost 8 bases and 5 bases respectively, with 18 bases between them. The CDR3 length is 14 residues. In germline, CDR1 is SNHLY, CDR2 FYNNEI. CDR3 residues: CASGALRGGTEAFF. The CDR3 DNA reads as TGTGCCAGCGGTGCTCTCCGCGGGGGGACTGAAGCTTTCTTT. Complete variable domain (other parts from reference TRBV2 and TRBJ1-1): EPEVTQTPSHQVTQMGQEVILRCVPISNHLYFYWYRQILGQKVEFLVSFYNNEISEKSEIFDDQFSVERPDGSNFTLKIRSTKLEDSAMYFCASGALRGGTEAFFGQGTRLTVV.

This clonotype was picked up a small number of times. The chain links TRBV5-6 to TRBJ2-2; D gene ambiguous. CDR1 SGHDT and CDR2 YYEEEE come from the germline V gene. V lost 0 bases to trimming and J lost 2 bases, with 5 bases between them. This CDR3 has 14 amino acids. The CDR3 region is CASSLVSNTGELFF. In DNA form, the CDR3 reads TGTGCCAGCAGCTTGGTTTCTAACACCGGGGAGCTGTTTTTT.

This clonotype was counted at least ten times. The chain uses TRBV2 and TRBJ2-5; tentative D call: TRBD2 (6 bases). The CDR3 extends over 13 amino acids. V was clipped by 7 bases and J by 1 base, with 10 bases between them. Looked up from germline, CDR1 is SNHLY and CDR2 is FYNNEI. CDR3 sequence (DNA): TGTGCCAGCACTTCGGGAGTCCAAGAGACCCAGTACTTC. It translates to CASTSGVQETQYF.

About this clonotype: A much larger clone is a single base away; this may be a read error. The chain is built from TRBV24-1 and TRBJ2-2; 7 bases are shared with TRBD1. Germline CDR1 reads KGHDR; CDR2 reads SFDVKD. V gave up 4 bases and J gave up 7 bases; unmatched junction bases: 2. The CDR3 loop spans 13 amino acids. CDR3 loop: CATSEPGGGELFF. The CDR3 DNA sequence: TGTGCCACCAGTGAACCAGGGGGCGGGGAGCTGTTTTTT.

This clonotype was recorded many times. The CDR3 is CSASGRWSEQFF. CDR3 coding DNA: TGCAGTGCTAGCGGGAGGTGGAGTGAGCAGTTCTTC. The chain has TRBV20-1 and TRBJ2-1; 7 nucleotides line up with TRBD2. This CDR3 spans 12 amino acids. With 3 bases clipped from V and 9 bases from J, the junction kept 5 bases outside the gene matches. Germline V gene data show CDR1 as DFQATT and CDR2 as SNEGSKA (reference sequence).

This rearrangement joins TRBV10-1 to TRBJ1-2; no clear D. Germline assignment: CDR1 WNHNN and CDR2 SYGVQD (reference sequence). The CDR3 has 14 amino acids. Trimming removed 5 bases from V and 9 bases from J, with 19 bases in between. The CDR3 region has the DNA TGCGCCAGCAGTCGGGCCTCTAACCTATGGAGCTACACCTTC. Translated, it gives CASSRASNLWSYTF.

For the CDR3, the DNA is TGTGCCAGCAGCCTAAAACTTCCGCTCCGGGGCACTGAAGCTTTCTTT. This gives the protein CASSLKLPLRGTEAFF. This chain joins TRBV11-1 and TRBJ1-1; D unclear. Germline values: CDR1 SGHAT, CDR2 FQDESV (reference sequence). The V gene lost 5 bases and the J gene lost 4 bases, with 20 bases spanning the gap. This CDR3 comprises 16 residues.

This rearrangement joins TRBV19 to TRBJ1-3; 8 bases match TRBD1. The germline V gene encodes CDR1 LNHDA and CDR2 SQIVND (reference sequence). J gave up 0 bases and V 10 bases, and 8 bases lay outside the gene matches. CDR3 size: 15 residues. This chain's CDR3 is CATDNRGSSGNTIYF. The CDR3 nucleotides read TGTGCCACCGATAACAGGGGGAGCTCTGGAAACACCATATATTTT. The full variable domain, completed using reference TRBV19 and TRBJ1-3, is DGGITQSPKYLFRKEGQNVTLSCEQNLNHDAMYWYRQDPGQGLRLIYYSQIVNDFQKGDIAEGYSVSREKKESFPLTVTSAQKNPTAFYLCATDNRGSSGNTIYFGEGSWLTVV.

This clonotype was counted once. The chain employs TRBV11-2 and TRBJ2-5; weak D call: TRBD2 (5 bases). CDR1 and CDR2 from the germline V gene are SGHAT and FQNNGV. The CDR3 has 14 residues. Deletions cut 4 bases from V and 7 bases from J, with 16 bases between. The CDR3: CASSSEVSDGTQYF. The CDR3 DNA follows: TGTGCCAGCAGCTCAGAGGTTAGCGACGGGACCCAGTACTTC.

CDR3 in amino acids: CSVRGQGHQPQHF. In DNA form, the CDR3 reads TGCAGTGTCAGGGGACAGGGCCATCAGCCCCAGCATTTT. The chain joins TRBV20-1 to TRBJ1-5, with 9 bases lining up with TRBD1. CDR1 and CDR2 (germline): DFQATT, SNEGSKA (reference sequence). V was clipped by 7 bases and J by 5 bases; unmatched bases: 6. The CDR3 extends over 13 amino acids.

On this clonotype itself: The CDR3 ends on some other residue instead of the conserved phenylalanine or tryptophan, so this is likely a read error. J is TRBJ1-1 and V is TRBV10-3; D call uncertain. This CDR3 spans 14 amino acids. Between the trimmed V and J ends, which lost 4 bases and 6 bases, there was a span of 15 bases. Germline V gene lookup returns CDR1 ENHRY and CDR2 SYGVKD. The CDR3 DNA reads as TGTGCCATCAGTGGACTGGGAGGTATCGCTGAAGCTTTCTCT. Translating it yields CAISGLGGIAEAFS.

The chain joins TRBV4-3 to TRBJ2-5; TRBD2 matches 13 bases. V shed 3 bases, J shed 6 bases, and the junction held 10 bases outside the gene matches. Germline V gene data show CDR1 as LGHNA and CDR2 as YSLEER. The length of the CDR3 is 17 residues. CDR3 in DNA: TGCGCCAGCAGCCAGGTTGGGACTAGCGGGATTCTAAAGACCCAGTACTTC. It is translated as CASSQVGTSGILKTQYF.

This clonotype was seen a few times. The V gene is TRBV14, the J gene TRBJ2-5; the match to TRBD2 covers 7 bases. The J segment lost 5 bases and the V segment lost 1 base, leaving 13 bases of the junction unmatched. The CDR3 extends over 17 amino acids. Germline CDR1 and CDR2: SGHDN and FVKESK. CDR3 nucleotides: TGTGCCAGCAGCCAAGGGTCCGGGAGGCCATCCTGGGAGACCCAGTACTTC. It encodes CASSQGSGRPSWETQYF.

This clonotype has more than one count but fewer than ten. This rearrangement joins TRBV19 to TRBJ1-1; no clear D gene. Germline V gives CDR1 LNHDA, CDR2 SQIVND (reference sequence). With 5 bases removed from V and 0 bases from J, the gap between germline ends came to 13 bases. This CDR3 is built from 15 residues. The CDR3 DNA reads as TGTGCCAGTAGTCAATATAGGACCATGAACACTGAAGCTTTCTTT. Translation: CASSQYRTMNTEAFF.

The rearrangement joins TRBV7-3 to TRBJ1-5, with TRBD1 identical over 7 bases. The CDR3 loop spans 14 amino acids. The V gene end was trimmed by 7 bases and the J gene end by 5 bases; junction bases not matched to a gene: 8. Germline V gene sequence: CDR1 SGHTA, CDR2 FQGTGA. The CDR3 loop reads CASTDDRVDQPQHF. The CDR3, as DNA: TGTGCCAGCACCGACGACAGGGTGGATCAGCCCCAGCATTTT.